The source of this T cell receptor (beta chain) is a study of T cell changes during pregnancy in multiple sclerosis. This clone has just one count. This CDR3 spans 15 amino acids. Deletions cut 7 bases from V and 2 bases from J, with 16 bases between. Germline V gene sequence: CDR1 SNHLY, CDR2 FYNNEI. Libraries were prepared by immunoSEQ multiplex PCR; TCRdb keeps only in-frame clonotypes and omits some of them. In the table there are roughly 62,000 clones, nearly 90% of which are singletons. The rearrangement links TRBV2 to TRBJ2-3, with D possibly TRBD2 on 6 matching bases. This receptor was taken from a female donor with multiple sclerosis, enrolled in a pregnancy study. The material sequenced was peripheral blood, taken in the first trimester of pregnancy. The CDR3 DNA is TGTGCCAGCACTCCGCTTGGACTACACACAGATACGCAGTATTTT. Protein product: CASTPLGLHTDTQYF.